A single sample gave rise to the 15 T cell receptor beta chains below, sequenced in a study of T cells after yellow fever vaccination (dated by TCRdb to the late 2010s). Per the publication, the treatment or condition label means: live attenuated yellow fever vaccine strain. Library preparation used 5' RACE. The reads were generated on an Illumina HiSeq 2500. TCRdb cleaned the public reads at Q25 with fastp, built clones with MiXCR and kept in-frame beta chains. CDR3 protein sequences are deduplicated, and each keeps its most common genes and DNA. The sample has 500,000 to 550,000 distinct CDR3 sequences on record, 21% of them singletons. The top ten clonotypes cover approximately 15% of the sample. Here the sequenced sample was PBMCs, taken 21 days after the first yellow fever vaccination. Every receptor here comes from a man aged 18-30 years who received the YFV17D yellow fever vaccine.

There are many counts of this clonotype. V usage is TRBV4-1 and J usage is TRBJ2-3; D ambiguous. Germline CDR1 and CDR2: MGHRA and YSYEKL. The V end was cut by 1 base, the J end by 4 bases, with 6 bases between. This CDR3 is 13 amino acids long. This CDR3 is CASSQVGSDTQYF. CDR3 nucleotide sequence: TGCGCCAGCAGCCAAGTCGGCTCAGATACGCAGTATTTT.

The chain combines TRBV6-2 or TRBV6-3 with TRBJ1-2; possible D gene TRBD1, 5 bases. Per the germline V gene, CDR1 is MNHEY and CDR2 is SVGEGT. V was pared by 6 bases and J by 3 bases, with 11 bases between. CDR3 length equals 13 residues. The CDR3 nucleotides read TGTGCCAGCAGCTACGCAGGGTACTATGGCTACACCTTC. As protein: CASSYAGYYGYTF.

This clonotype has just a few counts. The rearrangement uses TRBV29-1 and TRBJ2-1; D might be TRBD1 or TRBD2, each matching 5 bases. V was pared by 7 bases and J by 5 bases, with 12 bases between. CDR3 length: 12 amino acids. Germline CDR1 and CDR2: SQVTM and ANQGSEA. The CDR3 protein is CSDRDGDNEQFF. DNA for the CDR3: TGCAGCGATAGGGACGGTGACAATGAGCAGTTCTTC.

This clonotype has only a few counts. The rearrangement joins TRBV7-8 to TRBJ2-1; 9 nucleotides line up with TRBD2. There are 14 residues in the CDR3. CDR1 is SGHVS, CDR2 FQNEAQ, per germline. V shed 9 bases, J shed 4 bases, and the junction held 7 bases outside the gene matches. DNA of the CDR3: TGTGCCAGTACCCTAGCGGGGATGTACAATGAGCAGTTCTTC. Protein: CASTLAGMYNEQFF.

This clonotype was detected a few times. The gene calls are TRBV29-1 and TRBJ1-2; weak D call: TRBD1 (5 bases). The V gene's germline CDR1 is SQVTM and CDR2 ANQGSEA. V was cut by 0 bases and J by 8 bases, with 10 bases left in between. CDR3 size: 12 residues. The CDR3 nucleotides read TGCAGCGTTGAAGATCTAGGGGACGGCTACACCTTC. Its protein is CSVEDLGDGYTF. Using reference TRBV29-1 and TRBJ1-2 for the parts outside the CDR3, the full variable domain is SAVISQKPSRDICQRGTSLTIQCQVDSQVTMMFWYRQQPGQSLTLIATANQGSEATYESGFVIDKFPISRPNLTFSTLTVSNMSPEDSSIYLCSVEDLGDGYTFGSGTRLTVV.

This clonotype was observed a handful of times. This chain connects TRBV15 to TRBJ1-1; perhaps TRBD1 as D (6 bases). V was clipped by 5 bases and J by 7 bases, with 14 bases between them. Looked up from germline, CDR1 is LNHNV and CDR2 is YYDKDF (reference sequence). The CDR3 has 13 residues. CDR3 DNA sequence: TGTGCCACCAGCCACCTAGACAGGTTTGAAGCTTTCTTT. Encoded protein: CATSHLDRFEAFF.

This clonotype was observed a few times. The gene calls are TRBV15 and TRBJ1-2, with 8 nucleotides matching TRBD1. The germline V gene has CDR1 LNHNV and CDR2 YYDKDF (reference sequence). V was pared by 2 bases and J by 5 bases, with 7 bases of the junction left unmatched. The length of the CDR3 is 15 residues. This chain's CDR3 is CATSRPQGVIYGYTF. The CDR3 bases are TGTGCCACCAGCAGACCACAGGGGGTGATATATGGCTACACCTTC.

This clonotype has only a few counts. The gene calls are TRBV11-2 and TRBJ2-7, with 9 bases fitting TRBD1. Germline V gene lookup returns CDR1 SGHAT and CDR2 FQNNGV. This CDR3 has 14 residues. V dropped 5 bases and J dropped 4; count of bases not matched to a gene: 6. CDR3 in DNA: TGTGCCAGCAGCGTGGACAGGGGCCTTTACGAGCAGTACTTC. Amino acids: CASSVDRGLYEQYF.

Here the CDR3 reads CASSVEGYSGQPQHF. Here the CDR3 DNA reads TGTGCCAGCAGCGTGGAGGGGTATTCGGGACAGCCCCAGCATTTT. The chain links TRBV9 to TRBJ1-5; D is perhaps TRBD1 (5 bases). Germline values: CDR1 SGDLS, CDR2 YYNGEE. The CDR3 sequence is 15 residues long. Between the trimmed V and J ends, which lost 2 bases and 7 bases, there was a span of 16 bases.

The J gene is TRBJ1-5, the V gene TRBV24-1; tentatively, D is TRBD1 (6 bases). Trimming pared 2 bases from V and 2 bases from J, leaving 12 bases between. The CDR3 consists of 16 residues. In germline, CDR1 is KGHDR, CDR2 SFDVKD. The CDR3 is CATSDSARGGNQPQHF. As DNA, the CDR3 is TGTGCCACCAGTGATTCCGCCAGGGGAGGCAATCAGCCCCAGCATTTT.

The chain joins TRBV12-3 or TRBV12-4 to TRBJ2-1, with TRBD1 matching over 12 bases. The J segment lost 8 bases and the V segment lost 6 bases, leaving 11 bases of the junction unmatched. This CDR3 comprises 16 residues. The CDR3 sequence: CASSPGTGGALHEQFF. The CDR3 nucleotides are TGTGCCAGCAGCCCGGGGACAGGGGGCGCGCTCCATGAGCAGTTCTTC.

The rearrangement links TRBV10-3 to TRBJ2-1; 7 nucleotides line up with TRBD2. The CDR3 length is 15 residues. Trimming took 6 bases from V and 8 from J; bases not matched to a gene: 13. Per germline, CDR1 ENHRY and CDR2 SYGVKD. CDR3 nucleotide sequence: TGTGCCATCAGAGCAACTAGCGTCCTTGTGCATGAGCAGTTCTTC. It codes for CAIRATSVLVHEQFF.

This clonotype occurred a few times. CDR3 loop: CASSYSGQVSYEQYF. Here the CDR3 DNA reads TGTGCCAGCAGTTACTCTGGACAGGTCTCCTACGAGCAGTACTTC. V and J are TRBV6-5 and TRBJ2-7, with TRBD1 matching over 7 bases. With V trimmed by 0 bases and J by 0 bases, 2 bases remained unmatched. The CDR3 is 15 residues long. The germline gives CDR1 MNHEY, CDR2 SVGAGI.

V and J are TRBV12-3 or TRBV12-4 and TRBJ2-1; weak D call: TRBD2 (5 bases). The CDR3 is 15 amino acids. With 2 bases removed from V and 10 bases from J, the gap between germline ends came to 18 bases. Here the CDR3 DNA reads TGTGCCAGCAGTTTAAGGATGTCGGGTAGCGAGGAGCAGTTCTTC. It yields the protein CASSLRMSGSEEQFF.

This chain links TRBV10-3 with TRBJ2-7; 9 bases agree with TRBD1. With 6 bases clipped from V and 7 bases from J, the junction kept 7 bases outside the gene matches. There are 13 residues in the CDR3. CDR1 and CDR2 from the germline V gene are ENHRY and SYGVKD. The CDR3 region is CAISRDRVGEQYV. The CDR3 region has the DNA TGTGCCATCAGCCGGGACAGGGTCGGGGAGCAGTACGTC.